Shown below are 26 T cell receptor beta chains from a single sample sequenced in a study of T cell changes during pregnancy in multiple sclerosis. Profiled with immunoSEQ multiplex PCR; TCRdb holds only in-frame clones, not every one. Altogether fewer than 65,000 clones are present, around 93% being singletons, with the ten largest covering roughly 10%. Here the sequenced sample was CD8+ T cells from peripheral blood mononuclear cells, taken after pregnancy. The receptors come from a female donor with multiple sclerosis, enrolled in a pregnancy study.

A single count supports this clone. The chain's CDR3 is CASSPGTYNEQFF. The CDR3 DNA follows: TGTGCCAGCAGTCCCGGGACCTACAATGAGCAGTTCTTC. This chain connects TRBV27 to TRBJ2-1, with D possibly TRBD2 on 5 matching bases. This CDR3 region has 13 residues. Germline V lookup: CDR1 MNHEY, CDR2 SMNVEV (reference sequence). Trimming took 5 bases from V and 2 from J, leaving 7 bases between them.

The chain joins TRBV23-1 to TRBJ2-3; TRBD1 matches at 7 bases. TRBV23-1 is given ORF status, its function remaining uncertain. The CDR3 extends over 16 amino acids. Losses at the gene ends were 8 bases for V and 3 bases for J; bases not matched to a gene: 14. The CDR3 here is CASLPLGRGLTDTQYF. The CDR3 DNA reads as TGCGCCAGCCTCCCCCTGGGAAGGGGGCTGACAGATACGCAGTATTTT.

The chain uses TRBV11-2 and TRBJ2-1; D perhaps matches TRBD1 (7 bases). From germline, CDR1 is SGHAT and CDR2 FQNNGV. With 1 base removed from V and 4 bases from J, the gap between germline ends came to 17 bases. The CDR3 runs to 17 residues. In DNA form, the CDR3 reads TGTGCCAGCAGCTTAGGGAGGGGGCGAGGTTATTACAATGAGCAGTTCTTC. It specifies CASSLGRGRGYYNEQFF. The complete variable domain, with remaining parts taken from reference TRBV11-2 and TRBJ2-1, reads EAGVAQSPRYKIIEKRQSVAFWCNPISGHATLYWYQQILGQGPKLLIQFQNNGVVDDSQLPKDRFSAERLKGVDSTLKIQPAKLEDSAVYLCASSLGRGRGYYNEQFFGPGTRLTVL.

This clone was seen a single time. This sequence joins TRBV18 and TRBJ1-1, with 9 bases aligning to TRBD1. The CDR3 runs 16 residues. CDR1 and CDR2 (germline): KGHSH, LQKENI. V lost 4 bases to trimming and J lost 1 base; unmatched junction nucleotides: 7. Here the CDR3 DNA reads TGTGCCAGCTCACTTTCACAGGGGGCCCGGAACACTGAAGCTTTCTTT. This translates into CASSLSQGARNTEAFF. Combining the CDR3 with reference TRBV18 and TRBJ1-1 gives the whole variable domain NAGVMQNPRHLVRRRGQEARLRCSPMKGHSHVYWYRQLPEEGLKFMVYLQKENIIDESGMPKERFSAEFPKEGPSILRIQQVVRGDSAAYFCASSLSQGARNTEAFFGQGTRLTVV.

This clone was observed a handful of times. The V gene is TRBV7-9, the J gene TRBJ2-7; D unclear. Per the germline V gene, CDR1 is SEHNR and CDR2 is FQNEAQ (reference sequence). The V gene lost 5 bases and the J gene lost 0 bases, with 8 bases spanning the gap. The CDR3 runs 13 residues. DNA of the CDR3: TGTGCCAGCAGCCTTAGTAGCTCCTACGAGCAGTACTTC. Amino acids: CASSLSSSYEQYF.

The chain uses TRBV5-1 and TRBJ1-4; TRBD1 might be the D (5 bases). Germline loops: CDR1 SGHRS, CDR2 YFSETQ. V was pared by 4 bases and J by 8 bases, with 18 bases between. This CDR3 has 15 residues. The CDR3: CASSATRGEAEKLFF. DNA of the CDR3: TGCGCCAGCAGCGCCACAAGGGGCGAGGCCGAAAAACTGTTTTTT.

The chain recombines TRBV14 with TRBJ2-1, with 10 bases lining up with TRBD1. Germline V lookup: CDR1 SGHDN, CDR2 FVKESK. The CDR3 is 16 residues long. The J segment lost 10 bases and the V segment lost 5 bases, leaving 14 bases of the junction unmatched. CDR3 in DNA: TGTGCCAGCAGCGCGCGACCGGGACAGGGGCCCCCGGAGCAGTTCTTC. Its translation is CASSARPGQGPPEQFF.

The chain is built from TRBV13 and TRBJ1-3, with D perhaps matching TRBD1 (6 bases). This CDR3 comprises 15 residues. Germline V gene data show CDR1 as PRHDT and CDR2 as FYEKMQ (reference sequence). Between the trimmed V and J ends, which lost 5 bases and 0 bases, there was a span of 11 bases. The CDR3 DNA sequence: TGTGCCAGCAGCACACAGGGTTTCTCTGGAAACACCATATATTTT. It specifies CASSTQGFSGNTIYF.

The chain couples TRBV6-1 to TRBJ2-7, with D maybe TRBD2 (7 bases). Germline V gives CDR1 MNHNS, CDR2 SASEGT. The CDR3 sequence is 13 residues long. V lost 8 bases, J lost 6 bases, and 17 bases lay in between. The CDR3 bases are TGTGCCAGCGGAATGGGGGGGCTGACCGAGCAGTACTTC. Protein: CASGMGGLTEQYF.

V and J are TRBV15 and TRBJ1-5, with TRBD1 matching over 7 bases. V lost 5 bases, J lost 5 bases, and 9 bases stayed unmatched. The CDR3 totals 15 residues. Germline V lookup: CDR1 LNHNV, CDR2 YYDKDF (reference sequence). CDR3 in amino acids: CATSGDGQADQPQHF. The CDR3 region has the DNA TGTGCCACCAGCGGTGACGGACAGGCCGATCAGCCCCAGCATTTT.

J is TRBJ2-7 and V is TRBV6-5; 7 bases are a match to TRBD1. Trimming removed 0 bases from V and 5 bases from J; junction bases left unmatched: 1. Germline CDR1 is MNHEY and CDR2 is SVGAGI. This CDR3 has 13 residues. The CDR3 is CASSYSRGNEQYF. CDR3 sequence (DNA): TGTGCCAGCAGTTACTCCAGGGGGAACGAGCAGTACTTC.

This clone was found once. The gene calls are TRBV5-1 and TRBJ2-1; tentative D call: TRBD2 (6 bases). V lost 2 bases to trimming and J lost 0 bases, with 24 bases between them. Germline V gives CDR1 SGHRS, CDR2 YFSETQ. This CDR3 comprises 20 residues. The CDR3 reads CASSFGGRGLAPSSYNEQFF. The CDR3 DNA follows: TGCGCCAGCAGCTTTGGAGGGCGGGGTTTAGCCCCGAGCTCCTACAATGAGCAGTTCTTC. Drawing the rest from reference TRBV5-1 and TRBJ2-1, the complete variable domain is KAGVTQTPRYLIKTRGQQVTLSCSPISGHRSVSWYQQTPGQGLQFLFEYFSETQRNKGNFPGRFSGRQFSNSRSEMNVSTLELGDSALYLCASSFGGRGLAPSSYNEQFFGPGTRLTVL.

The genes are TRBV28 and TRBJ1-4, with 7 bases identical to TRBD1. The V segment lost 7 bases and the J segment 7 bases; nucleotides outside the gene matches: 9. Germline assignment: CDR1 MDHEN and CDR2 SYDVKM. The CDR3 contains 14 residues. CDR3 in amino acids: CASTETGQFEKLFF. DNA for the CDR3: TGTGCCAGCACGGAGACAGGGCAATTTGAAAAACTGTTTTTT.

V usage is TRBV15 and J usage is TRBJ2-2; possible D gene TRBD2, 5 bases. Trimming took off 5 bases at V and 0 bases at J, with 7 bases between the two ends. Germline V gene lookup returns CDR1 LNHNV and CDR2 YYDKDF (reference sequence). The CDR3 consists of 14 residues. The CDR3 DNA is TGTGCCACCAGCCGGGAATCGAACACCGGGGAGCTGTTTTTT. Translation: CATSRESNTGELFF.

The genes are TRBV5-8 and TRBJ2-2; D is unresolved. With 3 bases removed from V and 1 base from J, the gap between germline ends came to 10 bases. CDR3 length: 15 amino acids. From germline, CDR1 is SGHTS and CDR2 YDEGEE. The CDR3 reads CASSSLTQNTGELFF. The CDR3 DNA reads as TGTGCCAGCAGCTCTCTGACACAGAACACCGGGGAGCTGTTTTTT.

V usage is TRBV9 and J usage is TRBJ1-2, with a possible D match to TRBD1 (5 bases). Trimming took 0 bases from V and 8 from J, leaving 11 bases between them. CDR3 length equals 13 residues. CDR1 SGDLS and CDR2 YYNGEE come from the germline V gene. The CDR3 DNA is TGTGCCAGCAGCGTAGACGGGACTGGCGGCTACACCTTC. Protein sequence: CASSVDGTGGYTF. The full variable domain, with the rest looked up from reference TRBV9 and TRBJ1-2, is DSGVTQTPKHLITATGQRVTLRCSPRSGDLSVYWYQQSLDQGLQFLIQYYNGEERAKGNILERFSAQQFPDLHSELNLSSLELGDSALYFCASSVDGTGGYTFGSGTRLTVV.

The CDR3 is CAISGAGMNTEAFF. The CDR3 DNA is TGTGCCATCAGTGGGGCAGGGATGAACACTGAAGCTTTCTTT. The rearrangement links TRBV10-3 to TRBJ1-1; perhaps TRBD1 as D (5 bases). The CDR3 is 14 residues long. Between the trimmed V and J ends, which lost 4 bases and 0 bases, there was a span of 9 bases. In germline, CDR1 is ENHRY, CDR2 SYGVKD.

CDR3 sequence reads: CASSVGRDYEQYF. The CDR3 DNA follows: TGTGCCAGCAGTGTGGGCAGGGACTACGAGCAGTACTTC. The genes are TRBV6-1 and TRBJ2-7; D might be TRBD1 (5 bases). V lost 4 bases and J 3 bases, leaving 10 bases between the germline ends. This CDR3 comprises 13 residues. Germline CDR1 reads MNHNS; CDR2 reads SASEGT.

V and J are TRBV15 and TRBJ1-5, with D uncertain. The V and J ends lost 1 base and 0 bases respectively, with 13 bases between them. This CDR3 is built from 17 residues. CDR1 and CDR2 (germline): LNHNV, YYDKDF (reference sequence). In DNA, the CDR3 is TGTGCCACCAGCAGAGGAGATTCTGCTAATAGCAATCAGCCCCAGCATTTT. Protein: CATSRGDSANSNQPQHF.

The rearrangement links TRBV13 to TRBJ1-1; 7 positions agree with TRBD1. In germline, CDR1 is PRHDT, CDR2 FYEKMQ (reference sequence). The V gene end was trimmed by 8 bases and the J gene end by 3 bases; junction bases not matched to a gene: 6. There are 13 residues in the CDR3. Written as DNA, the CDR3 is TGTGCCAGCGGAACAGGGGCGGACACTGAAGCTTTCTTT. This encodes CASGTGADTEAFF.

The rearrangement uses TRBV5-8 and TRBJ2-3; 9 nucleotides agree with TRBD2. Per the germline V gene, CDR1 is SGHTS and CDR2 is YDEGEE. This CDR3 is built from 15 residues. V was pared by 3 bases and J by 3 bases, with 5 bases of the junction left unmatched. The CDR3 loop is CASSSSGGLTDTQYF. CDR3 coding DNA: TGTGCCAGCAGCTCCAGCGGGGGGTTAACAGATACGCAGTATTTT.

This chain joins TRBV6-1 and TRBJ1-1, with D possibly being TRBD1 (5 bases). Germline V CDR1 and CDR2: MNHNS, SASEGT. V lost 3 bases to trimming and J lost 1 base, with 9 bases between them. There are 14 residues in the CDR3. The CDR3 reads CASSDIGQNTEAFF. The CDR3 DNA sequence: TGTGCCAGCAGTGATATAGGACAGAACACTGAAGCTTTCTTT.

The rearrangement joins TRBV19 to TRBJ1-4; TRBD1 matches 7 bases. V shed 1 base, J shed 4 bases, and the junction held 9 bases outside the gene matches. CDR1 LNHDA and CDR2 SQIVND come from the germline V gene (reference sequence). The CDR3 loop spans 17 amino acids. For the CDR3, the DNA is TGTGCCAGTAGTATAGGACAGGGATATGAGGGTAATGAAAAACTGTTTTTT. Its translation is CASSIGQGYEGNEKLFF.

The V and J genes are TRBV27 and TRBJ2-1, with D tentatively TRBD2 (5 bases). Germline CDR1 MNHEY, CDR2 SMNVEV (reference sequence). This CDR3 spans 15 amino acids. The ends were cut back, 3 bases at V and 0 bases at J, with 9 bases in the middle. The CDR3, as DNA: TGTGCCAGCAGTTTTGTGGGGAGCTCCTACAATGAGCAGTTCTTC. Translation gives CASSFVGSSYNEQFF.

The chain couples TRBV28 to TRBJ2-7; 7 bases are shared with TRBD1. The CDR3 length is 17 residues. The ends lost 4 bases at V and 3 bases at J; junction bases unmatched: 15. Germline values: CDR1 MDHEN, CDR2 SYDVKM. CDR3 bases: TGTGCCAGCAGTTCTGGACAGGCCCGTCAACTTATCTACGAGCAGTACTTC. Encoded protein: CASSSGQARQLIYEQYF.

This clone was seen only a few times. The gene calls are TRBV2 and TRBJ1-6; TRBD1 aligns across 7 bases. CDR3 length: 14 residues. In germline, CDR1 is SNHLY, CDR2 FYNNEI. The trim removed 5 bases at V and 7 bases at J, leaving 5 bases unmatched. In DNA form, the CDR3 reads TGTGCCAGCAGTCAGGGGGGCATAAATTCACCCCTCCACTTT. Translated, it gives CASSQGGINSPLHF.